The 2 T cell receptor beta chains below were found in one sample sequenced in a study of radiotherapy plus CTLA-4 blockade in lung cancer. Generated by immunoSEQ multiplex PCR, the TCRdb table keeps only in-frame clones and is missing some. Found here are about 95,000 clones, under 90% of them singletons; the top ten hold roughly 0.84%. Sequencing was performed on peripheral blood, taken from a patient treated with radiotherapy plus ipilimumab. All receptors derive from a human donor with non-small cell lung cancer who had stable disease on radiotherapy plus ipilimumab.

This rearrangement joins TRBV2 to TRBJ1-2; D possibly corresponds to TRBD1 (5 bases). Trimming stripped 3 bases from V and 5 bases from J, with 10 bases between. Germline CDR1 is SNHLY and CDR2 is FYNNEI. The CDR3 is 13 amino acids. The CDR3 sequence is CASSDGTRYGYTF. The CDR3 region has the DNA TGTGCCAGCAGTGACGGGACGCGGTATGGCTACACCTTC.

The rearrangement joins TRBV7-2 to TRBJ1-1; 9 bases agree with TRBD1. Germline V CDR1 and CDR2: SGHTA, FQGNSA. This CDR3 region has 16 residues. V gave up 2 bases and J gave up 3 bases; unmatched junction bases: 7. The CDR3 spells CASSLPHRGRDTEAFF. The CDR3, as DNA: TGTGCCAGCAGCTTACCTCACAGGGGGCGGGACACTGAAGCTTTCTTT.